This TCR beta chain derives from a study of blood T cell repertoires in COVID-19. Study overall: Samples representing acute and convalescent COVID-19 were sourced from the United States, Italy and Spain. T cells, B-cell-depleted T cells, or PBMCs supplied cDNA or gDNA.

Germline V lookup: CDR1 SGHNT, CDR2 YYREEE (reference sequence). The V gene lost 0 bases and the J gene lost 2 bases, with 9 bases spanning the gap. The CDR3 is 14 amino acids. In the study's own analysis: Reference gene primer amplification in the assay estimated nucleated cell counts. Using immunoSEQ multiplex PCR, the repertoire was profiled, and TCRdb retains in-frame clones only, with some absent. D and trimming come from the DNA, and the V and J calls and clone size come from that table. This sample has about 340,000 clones; around 83% occur once, and the top ten carry approximately 3.1%. The sequencing sample was made of peripheral blood. The chain links TRBV5-4 to TRBJ2-7; D remains ambiguous. The sequence was collected from a man aged 30 to 45 with active or convalescent COVID-19. The CDR3 reads CASSLDTSPYEQYF. CDR3 coding DNA: TGTGCCAGCAGCTTGGACACCAGTCCCTACGAGCAGTACTTC.